This TCR beta chain was retrieved from a study of regulatory T cells in long-lasting Graves disease. Study at large: Positive TSH receptor antibodies alongside over 5 years of antithyroid drugs were what marked Graves' disease as persistent. Whole-study findings and limits: Comparison showed that persistent patients shared more public clonotypes (2,741) than new patients (about 970). Newly diagnosed disease favored TRBV20-1 and TRBJ2-1 over persistent disease.

Sequencing libraries for TCR beta were prepared with iRepertoire HTBI primers and Arm-PCR of CDR3 regions. TCRdb reprocessed the multiplex PCR reads with MiXCR, giving one entry per CDR3 protein. The table shows under 500,000 distinct CDR3 sequences, with around 21% occurring only once. This CDR3 has 12 amino acids. Time point in this sample: persistent/refractory GD, antithyroid drugs over 5 years with positive TRAb. PBMC RNA was the source of the TCR library. This clonotype was seen ten or more times. Its antigen is unidentified. Relative to the germline gene, one junction end is altered; a read error may explain this.

The source of this sequence is a female donor with Graves disease. The chain is built from TRBV12-3 or TRBV12-4 and TRBJ2-5; 8 nucleotides line up with TRBD1. The sample consisted of peripheral blood mononuclear cells (PBMCs), taken when the disease was refractory, from a patient treated with antithyroid drugs. The CDR3 here is CASRGQSETQYF. CDR3 DNA sequence: TGTGCAAGCAGGGGGCAGAGTGAGACCCAGTACTTC.